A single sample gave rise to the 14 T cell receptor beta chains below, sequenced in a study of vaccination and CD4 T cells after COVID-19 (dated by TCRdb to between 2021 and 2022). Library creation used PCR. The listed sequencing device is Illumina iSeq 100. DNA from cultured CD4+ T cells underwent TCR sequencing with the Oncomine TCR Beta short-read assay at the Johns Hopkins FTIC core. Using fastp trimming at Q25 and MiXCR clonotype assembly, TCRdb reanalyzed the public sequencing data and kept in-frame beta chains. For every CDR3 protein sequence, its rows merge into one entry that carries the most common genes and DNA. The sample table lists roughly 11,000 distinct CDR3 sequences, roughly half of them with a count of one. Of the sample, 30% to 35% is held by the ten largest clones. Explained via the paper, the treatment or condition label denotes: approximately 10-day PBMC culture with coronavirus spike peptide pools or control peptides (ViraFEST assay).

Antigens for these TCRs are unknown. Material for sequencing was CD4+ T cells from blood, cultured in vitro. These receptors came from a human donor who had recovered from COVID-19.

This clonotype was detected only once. The DNA of the CDR3 is TGTGCCATCAGTGAGGAGCCCCGACTCTCCTACGAGCAGTACTTC. This gives the protein CAISEEPRLSYEQYF. The chain employs TRBV10-3 and TRBJ2-7; D ambiguous. The CDR3 is 15 amino acids. From germline, CDR1 is ENHRY and CDR2 SYGVKD. Trimming stripped 2 bases from V and 0 bases from J, with 11 bases between.

CDR3: CASSYGGQGAFF. CDR3 DNA sequence: TGTGCCAGCAGCTACGGGGGACAGGGTGCTTTCTTT. The V gene is TRBV7-2, the J gene TRBJ1-1, with TRBD1 matching 9 bases. The germline CDR1 and CDR2 sequences are SGHTA and FQGNSA. This CDR3 spans 12 amino acids. V trimming: 4 bases; J trimming: 11 bases; junction bases outside the gene matches: 5.

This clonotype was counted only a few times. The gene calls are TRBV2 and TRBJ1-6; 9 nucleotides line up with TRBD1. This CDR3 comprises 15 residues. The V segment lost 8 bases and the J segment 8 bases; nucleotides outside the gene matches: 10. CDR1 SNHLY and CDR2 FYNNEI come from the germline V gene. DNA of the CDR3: TGTGCCAGCCTAGGGGACAGGGCCCTCCATTCACCCCTCCACTTT. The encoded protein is CASLGDRALHSPLHF.

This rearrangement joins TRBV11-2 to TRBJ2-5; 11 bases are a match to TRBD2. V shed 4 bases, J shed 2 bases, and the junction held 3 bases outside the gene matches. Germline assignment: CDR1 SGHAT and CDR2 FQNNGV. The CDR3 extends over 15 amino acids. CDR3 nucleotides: TGTGCCAGCAGCTCTGGACTAGCGGGTCAAGAGACCCAGTACTTC. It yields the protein CASSSGLAGQETQYF.

The CDR3: CASSPTGATNEKLFF. The CDR3 DNA is TGTGCCAGCAGCCCAACAGGGGCAACTAATGAAAAACTGTTTTTT. This rearrangement joins TRBV11-3 to TRBJ1-4; 7 bases match TRBD1. Trimming cost V 5 bases and J 0 bases; bases outside gene matches: 3. The CDR3 sequence is 15 residues long. Looked up from germline, CDR1 is SGHNT and CDR2 is YENEEA.

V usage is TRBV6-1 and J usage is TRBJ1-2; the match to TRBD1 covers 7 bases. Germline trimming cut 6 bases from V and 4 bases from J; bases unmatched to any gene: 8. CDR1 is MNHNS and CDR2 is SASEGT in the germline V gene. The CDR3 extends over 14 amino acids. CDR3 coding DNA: TGTGCCAGCAGGGACAGACAGGGAAGCTATGGCTACACCTTC. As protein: CASRDRQGSYGYTF.

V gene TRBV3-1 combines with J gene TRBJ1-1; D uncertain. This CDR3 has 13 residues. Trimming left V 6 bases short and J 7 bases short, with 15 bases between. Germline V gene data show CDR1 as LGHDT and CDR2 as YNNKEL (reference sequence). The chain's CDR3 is CASRYGEVGEAFF. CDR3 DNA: TGTGCCAGCAGGTATGGAGAGGTCGGTGAAGCTTTCTTT.

The CDR3 bases are TGTGCCAGCAGTTTAGCGGCGAACACAGATACGCAGTATTTT. Translated, it gives CASSLAANTDTQYF. This chain joins TRBV12-3 or TRBV12-4 and TRBJ2-3; D uncertain. V gave up 0 bases and J gave up 2 bases, with 6 bases separating them. The CDR3 runs 14 residues.

The CDR3 nucleotides read TGTGCCAGCAGTTTGGGACGGAGTAATTCACCCCTCCACTTT. Protein: CASSLGRSNSPLHF. The genes are TRBV12-3 or TRBV12-4 and TRBJ1-6; D perhaps matches TRBD1 (5 bases). The CDR3 has 14 residues. Trimming took off 3 bases at V and 6 bases at J, with 9 bases between the two ends.

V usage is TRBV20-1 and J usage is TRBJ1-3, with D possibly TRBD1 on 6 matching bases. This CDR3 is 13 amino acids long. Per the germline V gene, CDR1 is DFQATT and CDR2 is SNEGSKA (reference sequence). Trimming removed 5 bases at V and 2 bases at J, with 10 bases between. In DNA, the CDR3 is TGCAGTGCTCAGGGGAACACTGGAAACACCATATATTTT. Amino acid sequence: CSAQGNTGNTIYF.

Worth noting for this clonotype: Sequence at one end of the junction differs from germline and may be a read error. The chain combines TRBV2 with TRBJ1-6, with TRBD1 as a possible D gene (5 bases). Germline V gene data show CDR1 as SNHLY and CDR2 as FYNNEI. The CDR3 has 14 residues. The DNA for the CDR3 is TGTGCCAGCAGCCAGGGCTCCGATAATTCACCCCTCCACTTT. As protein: CASSQGSDNSPLHF.

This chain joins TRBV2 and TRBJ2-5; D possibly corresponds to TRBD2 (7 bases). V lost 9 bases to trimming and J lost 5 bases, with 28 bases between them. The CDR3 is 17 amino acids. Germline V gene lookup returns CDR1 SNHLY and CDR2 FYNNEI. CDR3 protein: CASTRFLGGSGKETQYF. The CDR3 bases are TGTGCCAGTACAAGATTTCTCGGGGGCAGCGGGAAGGAGACCCAGTACTTC.

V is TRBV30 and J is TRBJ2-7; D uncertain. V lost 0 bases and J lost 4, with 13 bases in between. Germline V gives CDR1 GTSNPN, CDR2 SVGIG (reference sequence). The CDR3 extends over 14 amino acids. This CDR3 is CAWSVGPYRYEQYF. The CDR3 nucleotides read TGTGCCTGGAGTGTAGGCCCCTACAGATACGAGCAGTACTTC. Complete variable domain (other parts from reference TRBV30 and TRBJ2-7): SQTIHQWPATLVQPVGSPLSLECTVEGTSNPNLYWYRQAAGRGLQLLFYSVGIGQISSEVPQNLSASRPQDRQFILSSKKLLLSDSGFYLCAWSVGPYRYEQYFGPGTRLTVT.

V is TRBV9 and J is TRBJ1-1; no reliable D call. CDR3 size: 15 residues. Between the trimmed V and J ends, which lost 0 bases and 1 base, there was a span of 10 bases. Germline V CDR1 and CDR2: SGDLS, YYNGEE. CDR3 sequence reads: CASSVEGAKNTEAFF. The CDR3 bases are TGTGCCAGCAGCGTAGAAGGAGCAAAGAACACTGAAGCTTTCTTT.